The 20 T cell receptor beta chains in this list originate from one sample, sequenced in a study of cytomegalovirus exposure and HLA in healthy donors. The PCR made use of 60 Vbeta and 13 Jbeta primers. TCRdb's table, derived via immunoSEQ multiplex PCR, lists solely in-frame clones and lacks some. The sample holds over 150,000 clones, 65% to 70% seen once. Sequencing was performed on PBMCs. These receptors were collected from a young woman in good health and CMV-seropositive.

This chain links TRBV5-3 with TRBJ2-7, with 7 bases fitting TRBD2. TRBV5-3 is filed as an ORF, its function uncertain. The CDR3 totals 14 residues. Losses at the gene ends were 2 bases for V and 0 bases for J; bases not matched to a gene: 2. The CDR3 here is CARSLAGSSYEQYF. In nucleotides, the CDR3 is TGTGCCAGAAGCTTAGCGGGAAGCTCCTACGAGCAGTACTTC.

The chain couples TRBV28 to TRBJ2-7, with a weak D call TRBD2 (6 bases). CDR1 is MDHEN and CDR2 is SYDVKM in the germline V gene. This CDR3 contains 16 residues. Trimming took off 4 bases at V and 2 bases at J, with 18 bases between the two ends. The CDR3 nucleotides are TGTGCCAGCAGTTGGGGCGGGGCGTCGCGACCCTACGAGCAGTACTTC. Amino acid sequence: CASSWGGASRPYEQYF.

The J gene is TRBJ2-1, the V gene TRBV2; 7 bases fit TRBD2. Germline CDR1 is SNHLY and CDR2 is FYNNEI. The CDR3 loop spans 15 amino acids. V shed 5 bases, J shed 6 bases, and the junction held 10 bases outside the gene matches. Here the CDR3 DNA reads TGTGCCAGCAGTAATCAGGGAGGGAGGATCAATGAGCAGTTCTTC. It codes for CASSNQGGRINEQFF.

There are a few counts of this clone. The rearrangement joins TRBV30 to TRBJ2-7; 10 bases line up with TRBD2. After removal of 0 bases from V and 1 base from J, the junction contained 3 bases not matched to a gene. Germline CDR1 GTSNPN, CDR2 SVGIG (reference sequence). CDR3 length: 15 residues. The CDR3 DNA reads as TGTGCCTGGAGTGTACGGACTAGCGGTTCCTACGAGCAGTACTTC. Amino acid sequence: CAWSVRTSGSYEQYF. Filled out from reference TRBV30 and TRBJ2-7, the complete variable domain reads SQTIHQWPATLVQPVGSPLSLECTVEGTSNPNLYWYRQAAGRGLQLLFYSVGIGQISSEVPQNLSASRPQDRQFILSSKKLLLSDSGFYLCAWSVRTSGSYEQYFGPGTRLTVT.

The gene calls are TRBV7-3 and TRBJ1-6, with 7 bases aligning to TRBD1. The CDR3 covers 14 residues. CDR1 is SGHTA, CDR2 FQGTGA, per germline. The V segment lost 5 bases and the J segment 7 bases; nucleotides outside the gene matches: 5. The CDR3 loop reads CASSQMGQNSPLHF. The CDR3 DNA sequence: TGTGCCAGCAGCCAAATGGGACAGAATTCACCCCTCCACTTT.

This chain connects TRBV5-1 to TRBJ2-1; D is perhaps TRBD1 (6 bases). The CDR3 has 12 amino acids. Germline V lookup: CDR1 SGHRS, CDR2 YFSETQ. The V end lost 6 bases, the J end lost 9 bases, and 13 bases lay between the germline ends. Written as DNA, the CDR3 is TGCGCCAGCACTACAGGGCCGGGTGAGCAGTTCTTC. Its protein is CASTTGPGEQFF.

V and J are TRBV4-3 and TRBJ1-5; TRBD1 agrees at 9 bases. V lost 4 bases and J lost 6; bases outside the gene matches: 4. This CDR3 is 14 amino acids long. Germline V gene lookup returns CDR1 LGHNA and CDR2 YSLEER. The CDR3 spells CASSPGQGPQPQHF. As DNA, the CDR3 is TGCGCCAGCAGCCCCGGACAGGGGCCTCAGCCCCAGCATTTT.

A word on this clone: The germline gene is not matched at one end of the junction; a read error may be the cause. V and J are TRBV7-7 and TRBJ2-5, with D maybe TRBD1 (6 bases). The length of the CDR3 is 15 residues. Germline CDR1 SSHAT, CDR2 FNYEAQ (reference sequence). CDR3 region: CASSLALGGQETQYF. In nucleotides, the CDR3 is TGTGCTAGCAGCTTAGCGCTAGGGGGCCAAGAGACCCAGTACTTC. The whole variable domain, filled in from reference TRBV7-7 and TRBJ2-5, reads GAGVSQSPRYKVTKRGQDVTLRCDPISSHATLYWYQQALGQGPEFLTYFNYEAQPDKSGLPSDRFSAERPEGSISTLTIQRTEQRDSAMYRCASSLALGGQETQYFGPGTRLLVL.

The chain uses TRBV2 and TRBJ2-5; 10 bases match TRBD2. Germline V gives CDR1 SNHLY, CDR2 FYNNEI. This CDR3 spans 15 amino acids. With V trimmed by 7 bases and J by 5 bases, 10 bases remained unmatched. The CDR3 sequence is CASIFTSGILETQYF. The CDR3 bases are TGTGCCAGCATTTTTACTAGCGGGATATTGGAGACCCAGTACTTC.

The gene calls are TRBV25-1 and TRBJ2-7, with D possibly TRBD1 on 8 matching bases. Per germline, CDR1 MGHDK and CDR2 SYGVNS. This CDR3 has 14 amino acids. The V gene lost 1 base and the J gene lost 10 bases, with 17 bases spanning the gap. The chain's CDR3 is CASSEFGQGGSQYF. Written as DNA, the CDR3 is TGTGCCAGCAGTGAATTTGGACAGGGCGGGAGCCAGTACTTC.

This clone has a handful of counts. The chain uses TRBV19 and TRBJ1-5, with D uncertain. V lost 0 bases and J 0 bases, leaving 12 bases between the germline ends. The length of the CDR3 is 17 residues. Germline V gives CDR1 LNHDA, CDR2 SQIVND (reference sequence). CDR3 coding DNA: TGTGCCAGTAGTATAGAACTCCCACCCTATAGCAATCAGCCCCAGCATTTT. Translated, it gives CASSIELPPYSNQPQHF.

V and J are TRBV7-2 and TRBJ1-6; no definite D call. The CDR3 is 12 amino acids. CDR1 is SGHTA and CDR2 is FQGNSA in the germline V gene. Trimming stripped 4 bases from V and 10 bases from J, with 8 bases between. CDR3: CASSWAGSPLHF. The DNA of the CDR3 is TGTGCCAGCAGCTGGGCGGGGTCACCCCTCCACTTT.

The chain carries TRBV7-3 and TRBJ1-1; D gene uncertain. The CDR3 extends over 13 amino acids. CDR1 is SGHTA and CDR2 is FQGTGA in the germline V gene. V was shortened by 3 bases and J by 0 bases, with 5 bases between the two germline ends. The CDR3 protein is CASSLYMNTEAFF. Here the CDR3 DNA reads TGTGCCAGCAGCTTGTATATGAACACTGAAGCTTTCTTT. Drawing the rest from reference TRBV7-3 and TRBJ1-1, the complete variable domain is GAGVSQTPSNKVTEKGKYVELRCDPISGHTALYWYRQSLGQGPEFLIYFQGTGAADDSGLPNDRFFAVRPEGSVSTLKIQRTERGDSAVYLCASSLYMNTEAFFGQGTRLTVV.

This rearrangement joins TRBV7-6 to TRBJ1-1; D remains unclear. Germline V gives CDR1 SGHVS, CDR2 FNYEAQ. The CDR3 sequence is 13 residues long. V shed 5 bases and J shed 0 bases, with 7 bases lying between them. The CDR3 protein is CASSLEVNTEAFF. In DNA, the CDR3 is TGTGCCAGCAGCCTGGAGGTGAACACTGAAGCTTTCTTT.

The V call is TRBV7-9, the J call TRBJ1-4, with TRBD1 identical over 8 bases. CDR1 is SEHNR, CDR2 FQNEAQ, per germline (reference sequence). V trimming: 5 bases; J trimming: 8 bases; junction bases outside the gene matches: 7. This CDR3 comprises 14 residues. The CDR3 DNA follows: TGTGCCAGCAGCCGCCCAGGGGGCTGGGAAAAACTGTTTTTT. As protein: CASSRPGGWEKLFF.

The count of this clone is one. The chain combines TRBV15 with TRBJ1-3; 7 nucleotides agree with TRBD1. In germline, CDR1 is LNHNV, CDR2 YYDKDF (reference sequence). V lost 1 base to trimming and J lost 8 bases; unmatched junction nucleotides: 8. The CDR3 contains 15 residues. The CDR3 region is CATSRGRQGEDTIYF. The DNA of the CDR3 is TGTGCCACCAGCAGAGGAAGACAGGGAGAGGACACCATATATTTT.

The genes are TRBV5-6 and TRBJ2-1; 8 nucleotides match TRBD2. Germline assignment: CDR1 SGHDT and CDR2 YYEEEE. The CDR3 loop spans 15 amino acids. J gave up 4 bases and V 0 bases, and 3 bases lay outside the gene matches. The CDR3 nucleotides are TGTGCCAGCAGCTTGGGCGGGGGGCTTTACAATGAGCAGTTCTTC. As protein: CASSLGGGLYNEQFF.

The J gene is TRBJ1-3, the V gene TRBV29-1; D ambiguous. Germline assignment: CDR1 SQVTM and CDR2 ANQGSEA. This CDR3 has 11 residues. V was pared by 2 bases and J by 5 bases, with 4 bases between. The CDR3 region has the DNA TGCAGCGTTGAACTTAGAAACACCATATATTTT. Residues: CSVELRNTIYF.

The V gene is TRBV30, the J gene TRBJ2-7; no clear D. V lost 2 bases and J 6 bases, leaving 8 bases between the germline ends. The CDR3 contains 11 residues. Germline CDR1 reads GTSNPN; CDR2 reads SVGIG (reference sequence). CDR3 in DNA: TGTGCCTGGAGTATCCGGGTCGAGCAGTACTTC. This translates into CAWSIRVEQYF.

The chain is built from TRBV10-3 and TRBJ2-7, with 7 nucleotides matching TRBD1. CDR1 and CDR2 (germline): ENHRY, SYGVKD. The V gene end was trimmed by 3 bases and the J gene end by 0 bases; junction bases not matched to a gene: 5. The CDR3 length is 15 residues. The CDR3 spells CAISDQDRVSYEQYF. The CDR3 nucleotides read TGTGCCATCAGTGATCAAGACAGGGTCTCCTACGAGCAGTACTTC.